The 21 T cell receptor beta chains in this list originate from one sample, sequenced in a study of PD-1 blockade in classical Hodgkin lymphoma. Every single patient, without exception, relapsed after autologous stem cell transplantation, and brentuximab vedotin exposure varied. Method: immunoSEQ multiplex PCR; TCRdb's copy keeps in-frame clones and lacks some. The profile shows about 11,000 clones, approximately 80% of them singletons. The sample here was peripheral blood mononuclear cells (PBMCs), taken before the second cycle of nivolumab. The receptors here all came from a human donor with classical Hodgkin lymphoma.

The gene calls are TRBV4-1 and TRBJ2-7; 7 positions agree with TRBD1. The V gene end was trimmed by 4 bases and the J gene end by 6 bases; junction bases not matched to a gene: 3. CDR1 MGHRA and CDR2 YSYEKL come from the germline V gene. The CDR3 consists of 12 residues. The CDR3 sequence: CASSPPGGEQYF. The CDR3 region has the DNA TGCGCCAGCAGCCCACCAGGGGGCGAGCAGTACTTC.

This rearrangement joins TRBV5-1 to TRBJ1-4; a weak D match, TRBD1 (6 bases). V was cut by 0 bases and J by 5 bases, with 17 bases left in between. Germline values: CDR1 SGHRS, CDR2 YFSETQ. This CDR3 spans 17 amino acids. CDR3 in amino acids: CASSLGAPGARNEKLFF. The CDR3 DNA follows: TGCGCCAGCAGCTTGGGGGCCCCAGGGGCGCGGAATGAAAAACTGTTTTTT.

This chain connects TRBV28 to TRBJ1-1, with D hard to call. The germline gives CDR1 MDHEN, CDR2 SYDVKM. V lost 3 bases and J 11 bases, leaving 10 bases between the germline ends. This CDR3 has 11 residues. The CDR3 DNA follows: TGTGCCAGCAGTTTCGTCCGAGAGGCTTTCTTT. Residues: CASSFVREAFF.

The chain uses TRBV19 and TRBJ2-3; 12 nucleotides agree with TRBD2. With 5 bases clipped from V and 4 bases from J, the junction kept 4 bases outside the gene matches. This CDR3 is 15 amino acids long. Germline V lookup: CDR1 LNHDA, CDR2 SQIVND (reference sequence). The CDR3 protein is CASSFLAGGADTQYF. In DNA, the CDR3 is TGTGCCAGTAGTTTTCTAGCGGGAGGGGCAGATACGCAGTATTTT.

The chain couples TRBV28 to TRBJ2-5; D perhaps matches TRBD1 (5 bases). The CDR3 has 11 residues. Germline-derived CDR1 and CDR2 are MDHEN and SYDVKM. V lost 4 bases to trimming and J lost 5 bases, with 5 bases between them. CDR3 loop: CASSSGETQYF. CDR3 DNA: TGTGCCAGCAGTTCAGGGGAGACCCAGTACTTC.

The chain employs TRBV7-9 and TRBJ1-2; unclear D gene. The V and J ends lost 3 bases and 9 bases respectively, with 11 bases between them. Germline values: CDR1 SEHNR, CDR2 FQNEAQ (reference sequence). This CDR3 contains 12 residues. The CDR3 is CASSLVDTRYTF. CDR3 DNA sequence: TGTGCCAGCAGCTTGGTCGATACCCGCTACACCTTC.

The rearrangement links TRBV19 to TRBJ2-4; D not resolved. V dropped 1 base and J dropped 6 bases, with 13 bases sitting between them. The CDR3 contains 15 residues. Germline-derived CDR1 and CDR2 are LNHDA and SQIVND (reference sequence). The DNA for the CDR3 is TGTGCCAGTAGTATAGGAGTTCCTGGTTCAAACATTCAGTACTTC. Its protein product is CASSIGVPGSNIQYF.

The chain recombines TRBV29-1 with TRBJ2-7; tentatively, D is TRBD1 or TRBD2 (5 bases each). Trimming shortened V by 6 bases and J by 2 bases, and 8 bases separated the two germline ends. Germline V gene sequence: CDR1 SQVTM, CDR2 ANQGSEA. The CDR3 extends over 11 amino acids. In DNA form, the CDR3 reads TGCAGCGTGGGGGTGACCTACGAGCAGTACTTC. It is translated as CSVGVTYEQYF.

With respect to this clone: The sample holds other DNA sequences that translate to the same CDR3. The rearrangement joins TRBV4-2 to TRBJ1-5; D call uncertain. The CDR3 is 13 amino acids. The germline gives CDR1 LGHNA, CDR2 YNFKEQ. V dropped 3 bases and J dropped 5 bases, with 8 bases sitting between them. The CDR3 reads CASSQDHDQPQHF. The CDR3 nucleotides are TGTGCCAGCAGCCAGGATCACGATCAGCCCCAGCATTTT.

The V call is TRBV9, the J call TRBJ2-2; tentative D call: TRBD1 (5 bases). Between the trimmed V and J ends, which lost 0 bases and 0 bases, there was a span of 9 bases. The CDR3 runs 16 residues. Germline V CDR1 and CDR2: SGDLS, YYNGEE. For the CDR3, the DNA is TGTGCCAGCAGCGTAGGATGGGGCGCGAACACCGGGGAGCTGTTTTTT. Translated: CASSVGWGANTGELFF.

The chain recombines TRBV27 with TRBJ1-1; TRBD1 agrees at 7 bases. Germline assignment: CDR1 MNHEY and CDR2 SMNVEV (reference sequence). The ends lost 1 base at V and 4 bases at J; junction bases unmatched: 6. The CDR3 runs 15 residues. The CDR3 region has the DNA TGTGCCAGCAGTTTATGGTCGACAGGGATCACTGAAGCTTTCTTT. Amino acids: CASSLWSTGITEAFF.

V usage is TRBV2 and J usage is TRBJ2-7, with D possibly being TRBD1 or TRBD2 (6 bases each). This CDR3 has 19 residues. The V gene lost 8 bases and the J gene lost 5 bases, with 34 bases spanning the gap. CDR1 is SNHLY and CDR2 is FYNNEI in the germline V gene. This chain's CDR3 is CASFGGTPLAIRRTDEQYF. Written as DNA, the CDR3 is TGTGCCAGCTTTGGAGGGACACCGCTAGCGATAAGGAGAACGGACGAGCAGTACTTC.

The CDR3 spells CASSLVRKGNTEAFF. CDR3 DNA sequence: TGTGCCAGCAGCTTAGTGAGGAAGGGGAACACTGAAGCTTTCTTT. The gene calls are TRBV7-2 and TRBJ1-1, with unresolved D. V lost 1 base and J 1 base, leaving 10 bases between the germline ends. The CDR3 consists of 15 residues. From germline, CDR1 is SGHTA and CDR2 FQGNSA. Full variable domain (missing parts from reference TRBV7-2 and TRBJ1-1): GAGVSQSPSNKVTEKGKDVELRCDPISGHTALYWYRQSLGQGLEFLIYFQGNSAPDKSGLPSDRFSAERTGGSVSTLTIQRTQQEDSAVYLCASSLVRKGNTEAFFGQGTRLTVV.

This clone has more than one count but fewer than ten. The chain links TRBV5-4 to TRBJ1-4; tentatively, D is TRBD1 (5 bases). Germline V gene lookup returns CDR1 SGHNT and CDR2 YYREEE (reference sequence). This CDR3 comprises 17 residues. Trimming cost V 6 bases and J 4 bases, with 22 bases left between them. CDR3 nucleotides: TGTGCCAGCACCATCCGGGGTCAGGGCTCAGTTAATGAAAAACTGTTTTTT. Translated, it gives CASTIRGQGSVNEKLFF.

V is TRBV10-3 and J is TRBJ2-2; D is perhaps TRBD2 (6 bases). The CDR3 has 15 residues. V lost 4 bases and J 4 bases, leaving 13 bases between the germline ends. In germline, CDR1 is ENHRY, CDR2 SYGVKD. Here the CDR3 DNA reads TGTGCCATCAGTGTCTCTACGGGGGTCACCGGGGAGCTGTTTTTT. Translated: CAISVSTGVTGELFF.

This clone was detected a few times. Other DNA sequences in this sample translate to the same CDR3. The chain uses TRBV4-1 and TRBJ2-7; the D is unclear. The CDR3 runs to 12 residues. The germline V gene encodes CDR1 MGHRA and CDR2 YSYEKL. V dropped 0 bases and J dropped 4 bases, with 4 bases sitting between them. The CDR3 sequence: CASSQEGYEQYF. Written as DNA, the CDR3 is TGCGCCAGCAGCCAAGAGGGTTACGAGCAGTACTTC.

The chain uses TRBV19 and TRBJ1-3; 9 bases are a match to TRBD1. The V segment lost 3 bases and the J segment 0 bases; nucleotides outside the gene matches: 9. This CDR3 has 18 amino acids. Looked up from germline, CDR1 is LNHDA and CDR2 is SQIVND (reference sequence). The CDR3 bases are TGTGCCAGTAGTATCATCACAGGGGGCCCCTTCTCTGGAAACACCATATATTTT. Protein product: CASSIITGGPFSGNTIYF.

The chain is built from TRBV6-1 and TRBJ1-5; the D is unclear. The CDR3 loop spans 13 amino acids. Between the trimmed V and J ends, which lost 5 bases and 1 base, there was a span of 6 bases. From germline, CDR1 is MNHNS and CDR2 SASEGT. CDR3: CASSWWSNQPQHF. The CDR3 nucleotides are TGTGCCAGCAGTTGGTGGAGCAATCAGCCCCAGCATTTT.

The chain carries TRBV30 and TRBJ1-1; a weak D match, TRBD1 (5 bases). This CDR3 is built from 14 residues. V gave up 3 bases and J gave up 6 bases, with 17 bases separating them. Germline CDR1 reads GTSNPN; CDR2 reads SVGIG (reference sequence). The CDR3: CAWSTGQGTSEAFF. The CDR3 coding sequence is TGTGCCTGGAGCACGGGGCAGGGAACGTCTGAAGCTTTCTTT.

The chain carries TRBV7-2 and TRBJ1-4; 8 bases agree with TRBD1. V was clipped by 5 bases and J by 7 bases; unmatched bases: 9. Per germline, CDR1 SGHTA and CDR2 FQGNSA. The CDR3 extends over 15 amino acids. This CDR3 is CASSLNRGISEKLFF. The DNA for the CDR3 is TGTGCCAGCAGCCTGAACAGGGGGATTAGTGAAAAACTGTTTTTT.

The chain uses TRBV30 and TRBJ2-5; 7 nucleotides line up with TRBD2. This CDR3 is 13 amino acids long. Germline V gives CDR1 GTSNPN, CDR2 SVGIG (reference sequence). V gave up 2 bases and J gave up 5 bases; unmatched junction bases: 5. The CDR3 spells CAWSFWGGETQYF. The CDR3 region has the DNA TGTGCCTGGAGTTTCTGGGGGGGGGAGACCCAGTACTTC.